The clone carrying this T cell receptor beta chain has ten or more counts. This sample is part of a study of T cells in Graves' hyperthyroidism and ophthalmopathy. V lost 4 bases to trimming and J lost 6 bases; unmatched junction nucleotides: 12. The CDR3 runs to 16 residues. TCR beta CDR3 sequences were amplified from RNA transcripts. The study used the HTBI primer set for a first-round RT-PCR of the TCR CDR3. TCRdb processed the multiplex PCR reads anew with MiXCR; each CDR3 protein has one entry. The data contain about 420,000 distinct CDR3 sequences, 15% to 19% of them singletons. Sample: blood. This rearrangement joins TRBV12-3 or TRBV12-4 to TRBJ2-1; 7 bases are shared with TRBD2. The receptor was derived from a woman aged 18-30 years with Graves' hyperthyroidism. CDR3 nucleotides: TGTGCCAGCAGTTCCCGCCGGACTAGTACAATCAATGAGCAGTTCTTC. Translating gives CASSSRRTSTINEQFF.